Detailed here is one T cell receptor (beta chain). Its specific antigen is unknown. Per-base qualities were not stored, and no clone one base away is much larger. V trim: 3 bases; J trim: 6 bases; unmatched bases: 2. Inclusive of the bounding cysteine and phenylalanine, the CDR3 is 15 residues long. Just CDR3 DNA is preserved here, 45 bases in frame from base 1. The germline V gene sets CDR1 to SGHRS and CDR2 to YFSETQ. The entry originates in a study of cytomegalovirus exposure and HLA in healthy donors (dated by TCRdb to about 2017). With regard to the full study: According to a later analysis, one platform produced both the 100 to 150 validation repertoires and the 700 or so repertoires of the first cohort. Along with the approximately 650-subject first cohort, a separate validation cohort of around 110 different subjects was used. The study was designed to test whether signatures of past pathogen exposure could be identified by cataloging public T cell receptors. High-throughput TCR immunosequencing, statistical association of individual TCRs with disease status, and machine learning were combined to predict cytomegalovirus infection status.

Separate from the roughly 660-subject first cohort, the validation cohort of some 130 subjects was the group to which the donors belonged. Results and caveats for the whole study, not just this receptor: The authors suggested that the approach could potentially be extended to other disease states and immunological phenotypes. A later analysis lacked HLA typing for the validation cohort, so it scored co-occurrence in that cohort across all 120 or so repertoires. Across donors, most TCR sequences were observed very rarely, whereas some public TCRs were present in many individuals. Cytomegalovirus status was reported to be diagnosed by the classifier with high specificity and sensitivity in both the original and validation cohorts. Subsequent analysis determined that TCRs grouped into clusters in the first cohort also showed a tendency toward co-occurrence across the roughly 120 validation repertoires, and about 93% of cluster scores exceeded 0. A total of 150 to 200 TCR beta chains were listed by the study as associated with cytomegalovirus. In vitro tests confirmed that a few of the cytomegalovirus-associated TCR beta chains recognize cytomegalovirus antigens.

The library was produced with the immunoSEQ multiplex PCR assay. From the authors' description of their analysis: A statistical classification framework was built for diagnosing cytomegalovirus status from the catalog of TCR beta chain sequences. TCRdb carries this immuneACCESS record with in-frame sequences only. Its versions omit some clonotypes, under half of them owing to an unresolved V gene in the studies checked, with the rest unexplained. Clone size and the V and J calls come from that table; the DNA yielded D and trimming. The sample table records approximately 150,000 clones; 75% to 95% of these occur just once. The biggest ten clones account for 3% of the sample.

The rearrangement combines TRBV5-1 with TRBJ2-1; TRBD2 fits 14 bases in the junction. The TCR sequence derives from a young woman in good health and CMV-seropositive. Specimen: PBMCs. CDR3 region: CASSSGTSGSNEQFF. The sequenced DNA is TGCGCCAGCAGCTCTGGGACTAGCGGGAGCAATGAGCAGTTCTTC.